This note documents a single T cell receptor (beta chain) sequence. Profiled with immunoSEQ multiplex PCR; TCRdb holds only in-frame clones, not every one. The table includes around 220,000 clones, about 85% detected once. This sample is part of a study of blood T cell repertoires in COVID-19. CDR1 and CDR2 from the germline V gene are MRHNA and SNTAGT. There are 18 residues in the CDR3. After removal of 7 bases from V and 3 bases from J, the junction contained 12 bases not matched to a gene. The sequence came from a woman aged 30 to 39 with acute COVID-19. This chain joins TRBV6-4 and TRBJ1-6; the match to TRBD1 covers 10 bases. The sequenced sample was PBMCs or T cells enriched from blood (not recorded which). The CDR3 sequence is CASKLSTGQGSYNSPLHF. CDR3 nucleotides: TGTGCCAGCAAGTTGTCTACGGGACAGGGGAGCTATAATTCACCCCTCCACTTT.